Sequencing of this T cell receptor beta chain was carried out in a study of identical twins. Overall study findings and caveats: In zero-insertion analyses, partial confounding could arise from invariant MAIT and iNKT cells.

J lost 2 bases, V lost 5 bases, and 8 bases had no gene match. CDR1 is SEHNR and CDR2 is FQNEAQ in the germline V gene (reference sequence). The CDR3 contains 15 residues. Turning to this clonotype: What it binds is unknown.

TCRdb reanalysed the 5' RACE reads using MiXCR and keeps one entry per CDR3 protein. Here the sample spans about 200,000 distinct CDR3 sequences, 6.5% being singletons. The data also belong to a second study, concerning T cells expressing NK-cell markers. That study adds: Expanded clones of NKG2C+ T cells had an unclear HCMV specificity.

The chain links TRBV7-9 to TRBJ2-7, with 8 bases matching TRBD1. Sequenced sample: CD8+ T cells sorted from blood. This TCR derives from a woman in her late teens or twenties in good health. CDR3 DNA: TGTGCCAGCAGCCCGGGACAGGCTTACACCTACGAGCAGTACTTC. Its translation: CASSPGQAYTYEQYF. The whole variable domain, filled in from reference TRBV7-9 and TRBJ2-7, reads DTGVSQNPRHKITKRGQNVTFRCDPISEHNRLYWYRQTLGQGPEFLTYFQNEAQLEKSRLLSDRFSAERPKGSFSTLEIQRTEQGDSAMYLCASSPGQAYTYEQYFGPGTRLTVT.